The entry below gives a single T cell receptor (beta chain) sequence along with its context. The germline V gene has CDR1 SGDLS and CDR2 YYNGEE. Trimming pared 6 bases from V and 0 bases from J, leaving 13 bases between. CDR3 size: 15 residues. In the authors' methods: Using reference gene primer amplification, nucleated cell counts were estimated. Using immunoSEQ multiplex PCR, the repertoire was profiled, and TCRdb retains in-frame clones only, with some absent. The DNA gave D and trimming, while V, J and clone size come from that table. Here the sample spans over 200,000 clones, around nine tenths being singletons. The sample originates from a study of blood T cell repertoires in COVID-19. Overall study: Some COVID-19 samples were acute and others convalescent; all came from the United States, Italy and Spain. The analysed material was cDNA or gDNA that came from T cells, B-cell-depleted T cells, or PBMCs.

The specimen sequenced was peripheral blood. The TCR comes from a woman aged 55 to 70 with acute or convalescent COVID-19. The chain has TRBV9 and TRBJ1-3; no definite D call. The chain's CDR3 is CASTPSLSSGNTIYF. DNA of the CDR3: TGTGCCAGCACCCCTTCTCTGAGCTCTGGAAACACCATATATTTT.